This passage covers 23 T cell receptor beta chains from one sample sequenced in a study of control samples from healthy donors and cancer patients. Some clones are missing from TCRdb's copy, which holds only in-frame ones; the method was immunoSEQ multiplex PCR. The sample lists roughly 100,000 clones, around 92% seen once, with 2% to 2.5% in the top ten. Sequenced input: blood. The receptors derive from a young woman in good health.

The genes are TRBV7-2 and TRBJ1-1; possibly TRBD1 for D (6 bases). Per the germline V gene, CDR1 is SGHTA and CDR2 is FQGNSA. Trimming cost V 1 base and J 0 bases, with 15 bases left between them. The CDR3 has 17 residues. The CDR3 loop reads CASSLGGARVVNTEAFF. The CDR3 DNA follows: TGTGCCAGCAGCTTAGGGGGGGCCAGGGTAGTGAACACTGAAGCTTTCTTT. Full variable domain (rest looked up from reference TRBV7-2 and TRBJ1-1): GAGVSQSPSNKVTEKGKDVELRCDPISGHTALYWYRQSLGQGLEFLIYFQGNSAPDKSGLPSDRFSAERTGGSVSTLTIQRTQQEDSAVYLCASSLGGARVVNTEAFFGQGTRLTVV.

This chain joins TRBV7-3 and TRBJ2-1; no reliable D call. Germline values: CDR1 SGHTA, CDR2 FQGTGA. This CDR3 contains 13 residues. Trimming removed 5 bases at V and 7 bases at J, with 12 bases between. In nucleotides, the CDR3 is TGTGCCAGCAGCCCTCAATCGGGTAATGAGCAGTTCTTC. Protein sequence: CASSPQSGNEQFF.

The gene calls are TRBV24-1 and TRBJ2-1, with 9 bases aligning to TRBD2. Germline lookup yields CDR1 KGHDR and CDR2 SFDVKD. The CDR3 runs to 16 residues. The V and J ends lost 1 base and 6 bases, in that order; junction bases with no gene match: 6. CDR3 DNA: TGTGCCACCAGTGATTTAATGTCTAGCGGGATCAATGAGCAGTTCTTC. This encodes CATSDLMSSGINEQFF.

The chain links TRBV27 to TRBJ2-1, with 11 bases matching TRBD2. Trimming took 2 bases from V and 4 from J; bases not matched to a gene: 10. CDR1 is MNHEY, CDR2 SMNVEV, per germline (reference sequence). There are 18 residues in the CDR3. This CDR3 reads CASSLGGILAGVYNEQFF. The CDR3 bases are TGTGCCAGCAGTTTAGGGGGGATACTAGCGGGAGTGTACAATGAGCAGTTCTTC.

This chain uses TRBV13 with TRBJ1-4; D unclear. Trimming pared 5 bases from V and 0 bases from J, leaving 7 bases between. Germline V gene data show CDR1 as PRHDT and CDR2 as FYEKMQ (reference sequence). This CDR3 has 14 amino acids. CDR3 region: CASSRTATNEKLFF. As DNA, the CDR3 is TGTGCCAGCAGCCGGACGGCAACTAATGAAAAACTGTTTTTT.

The gene calls are TRBV29-1 and TRBJ2-7; TRBD2 agrees at 11 bases. With V trimmed by 4 bases and J by 9 bases, 8 bases remained unmatched. The CDR3 extends over 13 amino acids. The germline V gene encodes CDR1 SQVTM and CDR2 ANQGSEA. CDR3 bases: TGCAGCGTTGGACTAGCGGGGTGGCAGGGGCAGTACTTC. Translated, it gives CSVGLAGWQGQYF.

The chain couples TRBV14 to TRBJ2-7; no reliable D call. The V end was cut by 2 bases, the J end by 4 bases, with 18 bases between. This CDR3 has 16 amino acids. Germline loops: CDR1 SGHDN, CDR2 FVKESK. CDR3 sequence reads: CASSQFWPSPDYEQYF. For the CDR3, the DNA is TGTGCCAGCAGCCAATTTTGGCCGAGTCCAGATTACGAGCAGTACTTC.

This sequence joins TRBV27 and TRBJ2-7; perhaps TRBD2 as D (5 bases). CDR3 size: 12 residues. Germline V CDR1 and CDR2: MNHEY, SMNVEV (reference sequence). The V and J ends lost 4 bases and 3 bases respectively, with 7 bases between them. The CDR3: CASSSGNYEQYF. The CDR3 DNA sequence: TGTGCCAGCAGTTCGGGGAACTACGAGCAGTACTTC.

V usage is TRBV9 and J usage is TRBJ2-5; TRBD2 agrees at 10 bases. CDR1 is SGDLS and CDR2 is YYNGEE in the germline V gene. CDR3 length: 15 amino acids. V lost 4 bases, J lost 2 bases, and 5 bases stayed unmatched. CDR3: CASSLGTSAQETQYF. The CDR3 nucleotides are TGTGCCAGCAGCCTTGGGACTAGCGCTCAAGAGACCCAGTACTTC. The full variable domain, rest sourced from reference TRBV9 and TRBJ2-5, is DSGVTQTPKHLITATGQRVTLRCSPRSGDLSVYWYQQSLDQGLQFLIQYYNGEERAKGNILERFSAQQFPDLHSELNLSSLELGDSALYFCASSLGTSAQETQYFGPGTRLLVL.

The chain combines TRBV12-3 or TRBV12-4 with TRBJ2-1, with D uncertain. This CDR3 region has 11 residues. Trimming took off 3 bases at V and 8 bases at J, with 5 bases between the two ends. Written as DNA, the CDR3 is TGTGCCAGCAGTTTTGGCTATGAGCAGTTCTTC. Translating it yields CASSFGYEQFF.

This rearrangement joins TRBV7-6 to TRBJ1-1, with 9 positions matching TRBD1. Unmatched junction bases numbered 8, after V lost 5 bases and J lost 1 base. The CDR3 runs to 16 residues. Germline V lookup: CDR1 SGHVS, CDR2 FNYEAQ. The CDR3 here is CASSQQQGAANTEAFF. The CDR3 DNA follows: TGTGCCAGCAGCCAACAACAGGGGGCAGCGAACACTGAAGCTTTCTTT.

The rearrangement uses TRBV6-1 and TRBJ1-2; possibly TRBD1 for D (5 bases). Germline lookup yields CDR1 MNHNS and CDR2 SASEGT. The CDR3 covers 16 residues. Trimming stripped 3 bases from V and 4 bases from J, with 18 bases between. The CDR3 coding sequence is TGTGCCAGCAGTGAGATGGAGGACAAAGGGCTCTATGGCTACACCTTC. Protein: CASSEMEDKGLYGYTF.

J is TRBJ2-1 and V is TRBV19, with D perhaps matching TRBD2 (6 bases). V lost 4 bases to trimming and J lost 5 bases, with 15 bases between them. CDR3 length equals 15 residues. CDR1 LNHDA and CDR2 SQIVND come from the germline V gene (reference sequence). The CDR3 loop is CASSTPSAAHNEQFF. The CDR3 coding sequence is TGTGCCAGTAGTACACCTAGCGCGGCCCACAATGAGCAGTTCTTC.

This clone was recorded a few times. This sequence joins TRBV28 and TRBJ2-7, with 7 bases fitting TRBD1. Germline CDR1 is MDHEN and CDR2 is SYDVKM. V lost 4 bases to trimming and J lost 6 bases; unmatched junction nucleotides: 3. The CDR3 consists of 12 residues. The chain's CDR3 is CASSSTGVEQYF. CDR3 DNA sequence: TGTGCCAGCAGTTCAACAGGGGTCGAGCAGTACTTC.

The chain has TRBV2 and TRBJ2-5; 14 bases map to TRBD2. The ends lost 7 bases at V and 4 bases at J; junction bases unmatched: 8. CDR1 is SNHLY and CDR2 is FYNNEI in the germline V gene. The CDR3 spans 16 residues. CDR3 sequence (DNA): TGTGCCAGCATTAGACTAGCGGGGGGGCTAGGAGAGACCCAGTACTTC. Protein: CASIRLAGGLGETQYF.

This sequence joins TRBV6-5 and TRBJ2-7; 7 nucleotides match TRBD2. CDR3 length: 13 amino acids. Germline V gene sequence: CDR1 MNHEY, CDR2 SVGAGI. V was clipped by 6 bases and J by 2 bases; unmatched bases: 4. The CDR3 region is CASSERGPYEQYF. The CDR3 DNA follows: TGTGCCAGCAGCGAGCGGGGACCCTACGAGCAGTACTTC.

This clone was detected only once. V usage is TRBV5-4 and J usage is TRBJ2-3; a weak D match, TRBD2 (5 bases). The germline CDR1 and CDR2 sequences are SGHNT and YYREEE (reference sequence). Trimming left V 1 base short and J 0 bases short, with 6 bases between. CDR3 length: 14 amino acids. CDR3 nucleotide sequence: TGTGCCAGCAGCTTGACTAGTAGCACAGATACGCAGTATTTT. Its protein product is CASSLTSSTDTQYF.

The chain has TRBV5-4 and TRBJ2-1; no firm D call. Germline V gene sequence: CDR1 SGHNT, CDR2 YYREEE (reference sequence). Between the trimmed V and J ends, which lost 0 bases and 8 bases, there was a span of 15 bases. The CDR3 covers 15 residues. CDR3 region: CASSLGGFGQYEQFF. The CDR3 DNA is TGTGCCAGCAGCTTGGGTGGATTTGGGCAATATGAGCAGTTCTTC.

The rearrangement joins TRBV24-1 to TRBJ1-1; the D is unclear. Germline V gene lookup returns CDR1 KGHDR and CDR2 SFDVKD. V lost 3 bases, J lost 1 base, and 8 bases lay in between. The CDR3 contains 14 residues. CDR3 DNA: TGTGCCACCAGTGATCTGAACCGGAACACTGAAGCTTTCTTT. Translating it yields CATSDLNRNTEAFF.

The chain couples TRBV6-5 to TRBJ1-1; D call uncertain. Germline V CDR1 and CDR2: MNHEY, SVGAGI. CDR3 size: 14 residues. Trimming shortened V by 9 bases and J by 4 bases, and 18 bases separated the two germline ends. The CDR3 nucleotides are TGTGCCAGTCACTTGTTTAGCGAGAGCACTGAAGCTTTCTTT. Translating gives CASHLFSESTEAFF.

V usage is TRBV6-5 and J usage is TRBJ2-6; TRBD1 might be the D (6 bases). CDR3 length: 16 amino acids. V shed 0 bases and J shed 4 bases, with 10 bases lying between them. Germline V CDR1 and CDR2: MNHEY, SVGAGI. The CDR3 sequence is CASSYSGAIGANVLTF. CDR3 in DNA: TGTGCCAGCAGTTACTCGGGGGCCATAGGGGCCAACGTCCTGACTTTC.

This chain links TRBV4-1 with TRBJ2-5, with 10 bases aligning to TRBD2. Germline assignment: CDR1 MGHRA and CDR2 YSYEKL. The V gene end was trimmed by 3 bases and the J gene end by 5 bases; junction bases not matched to a gene: 6. There are 15 residues in the CDR3. CDR3: CASSQGAGGWETQYF. In DNA form, the CDR3 reads TGCGCCAGCAGCCAGGGAGCGGGAGGGTGGGAGACCCAGTACTTC.

V is TRBV30 and J is TRBJ2-3; the D gene is possibly TRBD2 (6 bases). V gave up 5 bases and J gave up 4 bases, with 16 bases separating them. CDR1 GTSNPN and CDR2 SVGIG come from the germline V gene (reference sequence). The CDR3 runs 14 residues. CDR3 bases: TGTGCCTGGGGGGCTACTAGCACCCCAGATACGCAGTATTTT. Protein: CAWGATSTPDTQYF.